The T cell receptor (beta chain) under discussion was sequenced for a study of T cell responses to AZD1222 COVID-19 vaccine. Clones were sequenced by immunoSEQ multiplex PCR, and TCRdb holds only the in-frame ones, with some missing. There are about 79,000 clones in the sample; roughly nine tenths occur only once, and roughly 7% lies in the top ten. This CDR3 contains 16 residues. Germline assignment: CDR1 LNHDA and CDR2 SQIVND (reference sequence). V dropped 7 bases and J dropped 4; count of bases not matched to a gene: 11. The source was peripheral blood, collected on day 0 of MenACWY control vaccination. V usage is TRBV19 and J usage is TRBJ2-3, with 10 bases fitting TRBD2. This receptor was obtained from an adult in good health. The CDR3 spells CASMSQAGGPPDTQYF. The CDR3 coding sequence is TGTGCCAGTATGTCTCAAGCGGGAGGGCCGCCAGATACGCAGTATTTT.